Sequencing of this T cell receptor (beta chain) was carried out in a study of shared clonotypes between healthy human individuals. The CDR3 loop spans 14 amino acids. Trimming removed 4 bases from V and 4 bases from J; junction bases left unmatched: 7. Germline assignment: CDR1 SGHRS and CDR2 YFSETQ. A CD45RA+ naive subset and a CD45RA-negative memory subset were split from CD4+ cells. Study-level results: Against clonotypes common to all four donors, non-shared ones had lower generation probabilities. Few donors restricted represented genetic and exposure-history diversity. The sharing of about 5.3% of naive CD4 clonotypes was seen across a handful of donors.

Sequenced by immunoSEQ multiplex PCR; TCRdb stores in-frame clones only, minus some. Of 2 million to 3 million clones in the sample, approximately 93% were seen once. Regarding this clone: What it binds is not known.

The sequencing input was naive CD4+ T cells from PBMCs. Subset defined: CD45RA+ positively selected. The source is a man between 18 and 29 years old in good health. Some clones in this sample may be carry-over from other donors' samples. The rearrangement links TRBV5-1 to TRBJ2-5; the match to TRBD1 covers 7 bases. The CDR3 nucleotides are TGCGCCAGCAGCGGGGCGTCAGGGGGAGAGACCCAGTACTTC. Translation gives CASSGASGGETQYF. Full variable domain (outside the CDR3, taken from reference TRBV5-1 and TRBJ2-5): KAGVTQTPRYLIKTRGQQVTLSCSPISGHRSVSWYQQTPGQGLQFLFEYFSETQRNKGNFPGRFSGRQFSNSRSEMNVSTLELGDSALYLCASSGASGGETQYFGPGTRLLVL.